Listed below are T cell receptor beta chains from one sample, sequenced in a study of response to subunit inactivated influenza vaccine. TCRdb re-analysed the RT-PCR reads in MiXCR, keeping a single row per CDR3 protein. Among some 500,000 distinct CDR3 sequences listed, 16% were seen once. The specimen comprised CD4+ T cells sorted from PBMCs, sampled around 25 months after vaccination. These receptors were collected from a man between 50 and 69 years old who received an inactivated influenza vaccine. CDR3s include the opening cysteine and the closing phenylalanine or tryptophan. A D gene is named only where the DNA matches it firmly. Size is stated for part of the rows, as once, few or many counts, or as a class when the clone is expanded.

D gene	clone size	J gene	V gene	CDR3 DNA	CDR3 protein
-	-	TRBJ1-1	TRBV20-1	TGCAGTGCTAACCCCTTGACAGCGAACACTGAAGCTTTCTTT	CSANPLTANTEAFF
-	-	TRBJ2-1	TRBV4-3	TGCGCCAGCAGCCAAGAACGGCAGGGGGGATACAATGAGCAGTTCTTC	CASSQERQGGYNEQFF
TRBD2	few	TRBJ2-4	TRBV14	TGTGCCAGCAGCCAAGATGGTGTACACTGGCTTCGACTAGCGGGAGCCAGGGCCAAAAACATTCAGTACTTC	CASSQDGVHWLRLAGARAKNIQYF
TRBD2	few	TRBJ2-1	TRBV11-2	TGTGCCAGCAGCCTCGGGGCGGGGGGGCCTGCTGAGCAGTTCTTC	CASSLGAGGPAEQFF
-	many	TRBJ1-5	TRBV11-2	TGTGCCAGCAGCTTAGCCCCTTATCAGCCCCAGCATTTT	CASSLAPYQPQHF
-	many	TRBJ2-5	TRBV4-1	TGCGCCAGCAGCCAAGATCGTCGATTCCAAGAGACCCAGTACTTC	CASSQDRRFQETQYF
TRBD2	-	TRBJ2-5	TRBV20-1	TGCAGTGCTAGACTAGCGGGATTCCCTCAAGAGACCCAGTACTTC	CSARLAGFPQETQYF
-	-	TRBJ1-1	TRBV12-3/TRBV12-4	TGTGCCAGCAGTTTAGGGAGAGGCACTGAAGCTTTCTTT	CASSLGRGTEAFF
TRBD1	-	TRBJ2-3	TRBV20-1	TGCAGTGCAACGACAGGGAAATTTCCAACAGATACGCAGTATTTT	CSATTGKFPTDTQYF
TRBD2	-	TRBJ2-5	TRBV3-1	TGTGCCACCAGCCAAGATGCGTATCTAGCGGGGGGGCAAGAGACCCAGTACTTC	CATSQDAYLAGGQETQYF
TRBD2	-	TRBJ2-3	TRBV20-1	TGCAGCTCGGCTAGCGGTTACACAGATACGCAGTATTTT	CSSASGYTDTQYF
-	-	TRBJ1-3	TRBV29-1	TGCAGCGTTAGGGAAATTGGAAACACCATATATTTT	CSVREIGNTIYF
-	-	TRBJ2-6	TRBV28	TGTGCCAGCATAACGTCGAGTTTGGGGGCCAACGTCCTGACTTTC	CASITSSLGANVLTF
-	many	TRBJ1-1	TRBV4-2	TGTGCCAGCAGCCAAGACGCAGGGGTACTGAACACTGAAGCTTTCTTT	CASSQDAGVLNTEAFF
-	few	TRBJ2-7	TRBV5-1	TGCGCCAGCAGCGGAGGACAGTACTACGAGCAGTACTTC	CASSGGQYYEQYF
-	many	TRBJ2-4	TRBV29-1	TGCAGCGTAAACCCCACCGGGACGAACATTCAGTACTTC	CSVNPTGTNIQYF
TRBD1	-	TRBJ2-1	TRBV27	TGTGCCAGCAGTTTAGGAACAGGGGGCTCCTACAATGAGCAGTTCTTC	CASSLGTGGSYNEQFF
TRBD1	-	TRBJ2-1	TRBV19	TGTGCCAGTAGCACAACGACAGGGGGAGAGTTCTTC	CASSTTTGGEFF
TRBD1	-	TRBJ2-3	TRBV29-1	TGCAGCGTTGTGACGGACAGGGATCCAGATACGCAGTATTTT	CSVVTDRDPDTQYF
-	many	TRBJ1-1	TRBV29-1	TGCAGCGCCGGGGGGGGCAGGTATACTGAAGCTTTCTTT	CSAGGGRYTEAFF
-	many	TRBJ1-1	TRBV28	TGTGCCAGCAGGAGACACAGATCGGGAACTGAAGCTTTCTTT	CASRRHRSGTEAFF
TRBD1	-	TRBJ2-5	TRBV4-2	TGTGCCAGCAGCCAAGAGTACAGGGGTTCAGAGACCCAGTACTTC	CASSQEYRGSETQYF
TRBD2	-	TRBJ2-1	TRBV20-1	TGCAGTGCTTCCGGGACTAGCAGGCACAATGAGCAGTTCTTC	CSASGTSRHNEQFF
TRBD2	few	TRBJ2-1	TRBV10-3	TGTGCCATCCGAGGTTCGGGAGGCCCCGAAAATGAGCAGTTCTTC	CAIRGSGGPENEQFF
TRBD2	few	TRBJ2-7	TRBV20-1	TGCAGTGCTGCGGACCAGCTAGCGGGCTACGAGCAGTACTTC	CSAADQLAGYEQYF
-	few	TRBJ2-5	TRBV12-3/TRBV12-4	-	CASSSSDRVRETQYF
-	few	TRBJ2-5	TRBV20-1	TGCAGTGCAAGAGATACCCGCATAGAGACCCAGTACTTC	CSARDTRIETQYF
-	-	TRBJ1-5	TRBV24-1	TGTGCCACCAGTGATTCAGGGCGGCAGCCCCAGCATTTT	CATSDSGRQPQHF
TRBD1	few	TRBJ2-3	TRBV7-2	TGTGCCAGCAGCTGGACAGGGGGCGCGATGAGCACAGATACGCAGTATTTT	CASSWTGGAMSTDTQYF
TRBD1	-	TRBJ2-7	TRBV5-6	TGTGCCAGCAGCTTAAGCGGACAGGGGGCGAAATACGAGCAGTACTTC	CASSLSGQGAKYEQYF
-	few	TRBJ2-1	TRBV29-1	TGCAGCGTGAAGGGACCACGACTCGGCAATGAGCAGTTCTTC	CSVKGPRLGNEQFF
-	few	TRBJ2-1	TRBV12-3/TRBV12-4	TGTGCCAGCAGTTTAAGGGGACCCAAGACCGTCAATGAGCAGTTCTTC	CASSLRGPKTVNEQFF